This T cell receptor (beta chain) was found in a study of T cell repertoires in cytomegalovirus infection. About the research overall: Matching HLA type, along with CMV infection, was indicated by public TCR beta signatures.

The V gene end was trimmed by 3 bases and the J gene end by 3 bases; junction bases not matched to a gene: 0. Germline values: CDR1 DFQATT, CDR2 SNEGSKA (reference sequence). The CDR3 contains 13 residues. This clonotype was detected many times. TCRdb ran MiXCR on the reads and lists one entry per CDR3 protein. This sample has fewer than 550,000 distinct CDR3 sequences; roughly 12% occur once, and the top ten carry roughly 10%. The rearrangement uses TRBV20-1 and TRBJ2-3; 10 bases fit TRBD2. Sequencing used PBMCs. This receptor was identified in a human donor in good health (CMV status not recorded). Some clones in this sample may be carry-over from other donors' samples. CDR3 coding DNA: TGCAGTGCTAGGACTAGCGGGACAGATACGCAGTATTTT. It is translated as CSARTSGTDTQYF.